The 11 T cell receptor beta chains reported below all come from one sample, sequenced in a study of cytomegalovirus exposure and HLA in healthy donors. Researchers ran the PCR with 60 Vbeta and 13 Jbeta primers. Produced via immunoSEQ multiplex PCR; TCRdb's table is partial and in-frame only. The data contain around 200,000 clones, about three quarters of them singletons. What was sequenced was PBMCs. The receptors come from a male donor in good health and CMV-seronegative.

This clone was picked up a small number of times. This rearrangement joins TRBV5-8 to TRBJ2-6, with TRBD1 matching over 8 bases. V trimming: 4 bases; J trimming: 2 bases; junction bases outside the gene matches: 14. Germline CDR1 SGHTS, CDR2 YDEGEE. This CDR3 is 19 amino acids long. The CDR3 here is CASSPPPGTGGAGANVLTF. The CDR3 DNA reads TGTGCCAGCAGCCCTCCCCCCGGGACAGGCGGGGCTGGGGCCAACGTCCTGACTTTC.

V gene TRBV5-6 combines with J gene TRBJ2-7, with TRBD2 as a possible D gene (5 bases). The V gene lost 1 base and the J gene lost 6 bases, with 17 bases spanning the gap. The CDR3 sequence is 15 residues long. From germline, CDR1 is SGHDT and CDR2 YYEEEE. The CDR3, as DNA: TGTGCCAGCAGCTTGTCTATATGGGTCGGGGTCGAGCAGTACTTC. It is translated as CASSLSIWVGVEQYF.

The chain combines TRBV5-1 with TRBJ1-1; D gene unclear. Germline V lookup: CDR1 SGHRS, CDR2 YFSETQ. The CDR3 has 18 amino acids. V was cut by 0 bases and J by 0 bases, with 18 bases left in between. DNA for the CDR3: TGCGCCAGCAGCTTGGAGGCAGGTACCGTACTTATGAACACTGAAGCTTTCTTT. This codes for CASSLEAGTVLMNTEAFF.

The chain combines TRBV5-1 with TRBJ2-5, with no clear D. The end of the DNA aligns better with TRBJ2-7, so the J call may be wrong. Germline V lookup: CDR1 SGHRS, CDR2 YFSETQ. This CDR3 is 15 amino acids long. CDR3 nucleotide sequence: TGCGCCAGCAGCTTGGATGTTTCCTCGCTTTACGAGCAGTACTTC. Amino acids: CASSLDVSSLYEQYF.

This chain uses TRBV9 with TRBJ2-1; D not resolved. The CDR3 sequence is 10 residues long. CDR1 SGDLS and CDR2 YYNGEE come from the germline V gene. The ends were cut back, 3 bases at V and 10 bases at J, with 5 bases in the middle. The CDR3 protein is CASSGREQFF. In DNA, the CDR3 is TGTGCCAGCAGCGGTAGAGAGCAGTTCTTC.

The chain is built from TRBV5-4 and TRBJ1-4, with a tentative D call TRBD1 (5 bases). Trimming took 0 bases from V and 8 from J, leaving 11 bases between them. Germline V gives CDR1 SGHNT, CDR2 YYREEE (reference sequence). The CDR3 length is 14 residues. CDR3 nucleotide sequence: TGTGCCAGCAGCTTGGGGGGCAGGTCCGAAAAACTGTTTTTT. This translates into CASSLGGRSEKLFF.

This chain joins TRBV28 and TRBJ1-3; D not resolved. CDR3 size: 15 residues. In germline, CDR1 is MDHEN, CDR2 SYDVKM. V gave up 5 bases and J gave up 0 bases, with 11 bases separating them. CDR3 nucleotides: TGTGCCAGCAGTCTGATACGGGACTCTGGAAACACCATATATTTT. Amino acids: CASSLIRDSGNTIYF.

This clone was counted between two and nine times. V and J are TRBV9 and TRBJ1-5; perhaps TRBD1 as D (6 bases). Germline V gene sequence: CDR1 SGDLS, CDR2 YYNGEE. The CDR3 is 15 residues long. The V gene lost 3 bases and the J gene lost 3 bases, with 13 bases spanning the gap. CDR3 sequence (DNA): TGTGCCAGCAGCGCTGACTGGACAGACAATCAGCCCCAGCATTTT. Protein product: CASSADWTDNQPQHF.

In its sample, this clone was seen once. The chain uses TRBV5-5 and TRBJ1-3; 7 nucleotides match TRBD1. V was clipped by 4 bases and J by 0 bases; unmatched bases: 4. CDR1 is SGHKS and CDR2 is YYEKEE in the germline V gene (reference sequence). The CDR3 length is 15 residues. The CDR3 reads CASSAYRGSGNTIYF. CDR3 DNA: TGTGCCAGCAGCGCTTACAGGGGCTCTGGAAACACCATATATTTT.

The chain carries TRBV5-1 and TRBJ1-6, with 11 positions matching TRBD1. CDR1 is SGHRS, CDR2 YFSETQ, per germline. This CDR3 has 15 residues. Unmatched junction bases numbered 7, after V lost 4 bases and J lost 10 bases. The CDR3 nucleotides read TGCGCCAGCAGCGCCCGGACAGGGGGCGGGTCACCCCTCCACTTT. Residues: CASSARTGGGSPLHF.

In its sample, this clone was seen a few times. This chain joins TRBV5-1 and TRBJ1-1; D is uncertain. There are 14 residues in the CDR3. The ends were cut back, 0 bases at V and 5 bases at J, with 11 bases in the middle. The V gene's germline CDR1 is SGHRS and CDR2 YFSETQ. The CDR3 loop is CASSLVARVTEAFF. DNA for the CDR3: TGCGCCAGCAGCTTGGTTGCGAGGGTTACTGAAGCTTTCTTT.